Listed below are T cell receptor beta chains from one sample, sequenced in a study of response to subunit inactivated influenza vaccine. One entry per CDR3 protein, called by TCRdb with MiXCR from the RT-PCR reads. The table records about 610,000 distinct CDR3 sequences, 13% to 15% of them present only once. The sample consisted of PBMCs from blood, taken 12 days after vaccination. Every receptor here comes from a man aged 50 to 59 who received an inactivated influenza vaccine. The CDR3 runs from the conserved cysteine through the conserved F or W. The order of the fields is V gene, clone size, J gene, D gene, CDR3 protein, CDR3 DNA. D genes are given only for firm matches. The size of a clone is reported for some rows only, either as once, few or many, or as a class for expanded clones.

TRBV5-1,few,TRBJ2-1,TRBD1,CASSLVGTGGLSGGVPRNEQFF,TGCGCCAGCAGCTTGGTTGGGACAGGGGGCTTATCCGGGGGAGTCCCCCGAAATGAGCAGTTCTTC
TRBV4-3,many,TRBJ2-7,-,CASSQDRQSYEQYF,TGCGCCAGCAGCCAAGATCGGCAGTCCTACGAGCAGTACTTC
TRBV4-2,-,TRBJ2-2,TRBD2,CASSPRTSESTGELFF,TGTGCCAGCAGCCCCCGGACTAGCGAGAGCACCGGGGAGCTGTTTTTT
TRBV5-1,few,TRBJ2-3,-,CASRPQPSGDTQYF,TGCGCCAGCAGGCCCCAACCATCGGGGGATACGCAGTATTTT
TRBV20-1,-,TRBJ1-3,-,CSARETAGNTIYF,TGCAGTGCTAGAGAAACAGCTGGAAACACCATATATTTT
TRBV5-1,few,TRBJ2-2,-,CASSSTYNTGELFF,TGCGCCAGCAGCTCAACTTATAACACCGGGGAGCTGTTTTTT
TRBV7-9,-,TRBJ1-5,-,CASSSGAQPQHF,TGTGCCAGCAGCTCCGGCGCCCAGCCCCAGCATTTT
TRBV18,few,TRBJ2-5,-,CASSPPSLVAKTQYF,TGTGCCAGCTCACCGCCATCATTAGTCGCGAAGACCCAGTACTTC
TRBV7-9,-,TRBJ2-6,TRBD1,CASSLGTGASGANVLTF,TGTGCCAGCAGCTTAGGGACAGGGGCCTCTGGGGCCAACGTCCTGACTTTC
TRBV5-4,few,TRBJ1-2,-,CASSRGEFGYGYTF,TGTGCCAGCAGCCGAGGGGAGTTTGGCTATGGCTACACCTTC
TRBV5-1,-,TRBJ2-1,TRBD2,CASSLALAGSNEQFF,TGCGCCAGCAGCTTGGCGCTAGCGGGGAGTAATGAGCAGTTCTTC
TRBV11-1,-,TRBJ1-5,-,CASSLVLPGRRNSNQPQHF,TGTGCCAGCAGCTTAGTTCTACCGGGTCGCCGTAATAGCAATCAGCCCCAGCATTTT
TRBV6-5,-,TRBJ2-3,TRBD2,CASSYARLAGGRGDTQYF,TGTGCCAGCAGTTACGCCCGACTAGCGGGAGGTAGGGGAGATACGCAGTATTTT
TRBV15,few,TRBJ1-1,-,CATSRDGRVLSWSTEAFF,TGTGCCACCAGCAGAGACGGGAGGGTCCTTTCGTGGAGCACTGAAGCTTTCTTT
TRBV7-3,-,TRBJ2-6,TRBD1,CASSLTGQGLISGANVLTF,TGTGCCAGCAGCTTAACCGGACAGGGTCTCATCTCTGGGGCCAACGTCCTGACTTTC
TRBV20-1,many,TRBJ1-2,-,CSARDINRPYGYTF,TGCAGTGCTAGAGATATAAACAGACCCTATGGCTACACCTTC
TRBV20-1,few,TRBJ2-5,-,CSARGASRASQETQYF,TGCAGTGCTAGAGGGGCTTCTCGCGCTAGCCAAGAGACCCAGTACTTC
TRBV5-1,few,TRBJ1-3,-,CASSLVGTLTRSGNTIYF,TGCGCCAGCAGCTTGGTGGGGACGCTCACACGCTCTGGAAACACCATATATTTT
TRBV11-2,-,TRBJ2-1,TRBD2,CASSYPLSERGGSSSYNEQFF,TGTGCCAGCAGCTACCCCCTTTCGGAGCGGGGGGGTTCTAGCTCCTACAATGAGCAGTTCTTC
TRBV3-1,-,TRBJ2-2,-,CASISREGETGELFF,TGTGCCAGCATCTCCAGGGAGGGGGAGACCGGGGAGCTGTTTTTT
TRBV19,-,TRBJ2-2,-,CASSIGLRNTGELFF,TGTGCCAGTAGTATAGGACTGAGGAACACCGGGGAGCTGTTTTTT
TRBV20-1,-,TRBJ2-3,TRBD2,CSARRGLAVTDTQYF,TGCAGTGCTAGGAGGGGACTAGCGGTAACAGATACGCAGTATTTT
TRBV28,-,TRBJ2-5,-,CASSRIQETQYF,TGTGCCAGCAGCCGGATACAAGAGACCCAGTACTTC
TRBV3-1,-,TRBJ2-3,TRBD2,CASSHLGTSGGHRTDTQYF,TGTGCCAGCAGCCACCTCGGGACTAGCGGGGGGCATCGCACAGATACGCAGTATTTT
TRBV12-3/TRBV12-4,few,TRBJ1-5,TRBD1,CASSFSAGGNQPQHF,TGTGCCAGCAGTTTTTCGGCAGGGGGGAATCAGCCCCAGCATTTT
TRBV29-1,-,TRBJ2-4,-,CSVEAQGKNIQYF,TGCAGCGTTGAAGCACAGGGAAAAAACATTCAGTACTTC
TRBV11-2,-,TRBJ1-1,-,CASSLRGGQNTEAFF,TGTGCCAGCAGCTTACGGGGGGGACAGAACACTGAAGCTTTCTTT
TRBV7-8,-,TRBJ2-3,TRBD2,CASSRSGGVGTDTQYF,TGTGCCAGCAGCCGGAGCGGGGGGGTAGGCACAGATACGCAGTATTTT
TRBV5-1,-,TRBJ1-3,TRBD1,CASSPRDSGISGNTIYF,TGCGCCAGCAGCCCGCGGGACAGCGGAATCTCTGGAAACACCATATATTTT
TRBV7-9,-,TRBJ2-7,TRBD2,CAIPLAGGRDEQYF,TGTGCCATCCCGTTAGCGGGAGGGCGAGACGAGCAGTACTTC
TRBV2,few,TRBJ1-1,-,CASTPTNTEAFF,TGTGCCAGCACTCCTACGAACACTGAAGCTTTCTTT
TRBV12-3/TRBV12-4,-,TRBJ1-2,-,CASSLVSDVGYTF,TGTGCCAGCAGTTTAGTTTCGGACGTTGGCTACACCTTC
TRBV24-1,few,TRBJ1-4,-,CATSKGPEKLFF,TGTGCCACCAGTAAGGGCCCTGAAAAACTGTTTTTT
TRBV6-6,-,TRBJ2-2,-,CAARGSSTGELFF,TGTGCCGCCAGGGGTTCCAGCACCGGGGAGCTGTTTTTT
TRBV6-2/TRBV6-3,-,TRBJ2-6,TRBD1,CASSYRVTGVLSGANVLTF,TGTGCCAGCAGTTATCGAGTGACAGGGGTTCTCTCTGGGGCCAACGTCCTGACTTTC
TRBV6-1,-,TRBJ1-1,-,CASSPTSGAETEAFF,TGTGCCAGCAGTCCCACGTCGGGGGCGGAGACTGAAGCTTTCTTT